This section outlines one T cell receptor (beta chain) sequence together with its context. Its antigen remains unknown. The CDR3 has 14 amino acids. V lost 5 bases to trimming and J lost 3 bases, with 13 bases between them. CDR1 and CDR2 (germline): MNHEY, SMNVEV (reference sequence). Collection of lesional scalp punch biopsies and peripheral blood was performed in alopecia areata patients. After isolation, RNA underwent reverse transcription to generate cDNA as the sequencing template. Some clones are missing from TCRdb's copy, which holds only in-frame ones; the method was immunoSEQ multiplex PCR. The repertoire consists of 120,000 to 150,000 clones, with around 87% occurring once and the leading ten covering around 15%. This sample is part of a study of CD8+ T cells in alopecia areata. On the study more broadly: A regimen of oral tofacitinib, 5 to 10 mg twice daily, was given to treated patients. Findings and caveats of the study: TCR sharing across patients was less clear than in mice, possibly HLA-related. The study found higher clonality in lesional than normal scalp, especially in alopecia totalis/universalis.

The gene calls are TRBV27 and TRBJ1-1; weak D call: TRBD1 (6 bases). Sequenced here: CD8+ T cells sorted from blood, sampled at week 0. The sequence was collected from a human donor with alopecia areata. CDR3 sequence: CASSPSGQYTEAFF. The CDR3, as DNA: TGTGCCAGCAGTCCCTCGGGACAATACACTGAAGCTTTCTTT.